Listed below are T cell receptor beta chains from one sample, sequenced in a study of cytomegalovirus exposure and HLA in healthy donors. Sequenced by immunoSEQ multiplex PCR; TCRdb stores in-frame clones only, minus some. The sample carries some 200,000 clones, approximately 84% recorded once. The sample comprised PBMCs. Receptor source: a woman in her forties or fifties in good health and CMV-seropositive. Both conserved end residues are part of each CDR3.

CDR3 protein: CASSPPGQGGSPLHF
J gene: TRBJ1-6
V gene: TRBV18

CDR3 protein: CASRGGTGDEKLFF
J gene: TRBJ1-4
V gene: TRBV10-3

CDR3 protein: CASSLVGGEYEQYF
J gene: TRBJ2-7
V gene: TRBV11-2

CDR3 protein: CASSFWTSGGSEQYF
J gene: TRBJ2-7
V gene: TRBV5-4

CDR3 protein: CASSVGSGANVLAF
J gene: TRBJ2-6
V gene: TRBV9

CDR3 protein: CASQRQAGGTEAFF
J gene: TRBJ1-1
V gene: TRBV19

CDR3 protein: CAWSTSVSNQPQHF
J gene: TRBJ1-5
V gene: TRBV30

CDR3 protein: CSVARGGRNEQFF
J gene: TRBJ2-1
V gene: TRBV29-1

CDR3 protein: CASSYSRVRTEAFF
J gene: TRBJ1-1
V gene: TRBV6-6

CDR3 protein: CASSEREAGGQPQHF
J gene: TRBJ1-5
V gene: TRBV2

CDR3 protein: CASGASNPSGANVLTF
J gene: TRBJ2-6
V gene: TRBV2

CDR3 protein: CASSELISGGFDEQFF
J gene: TRBJ2-1
V gene: TRBV25-1

CDR3 protein: CASSISGQGPHETQYF
J gene: TRBJ2-5
V gene: TRBV19

CDR3 protein: CATSRNYNQPQHF
J gene: TRBJ1-5
V gene: TRBV15

CDR3 protein: CASSSGLPSSYEQYF
J gene: TRBJ2-7
V gene: TRBV5-1

CDR3 protein: CASSLQFSGNTIYF
J gene: TRBJ1-3
V gene: TRBV6-6

CDR3 protein: CASSSPGGAGAFF
J gene: TRBJ1-1
V gene: TRBV7-9

CDR3 protein: CASSPGQGFQGYTF
J gene: TRBJ1-2
V gene: TRBV2

CDR3 protein: CASSPQGFTDTQYF
J gene: TRBJ2-3
V gene: TRBV7-9

CDR3 protein: CASSPRGGVTEAFF
J gene: TRBJ1-1
V gene: TRBV11-2

CDR3 protein: CASSPPGTVGYGYTF
J gene: TRBJ1-2
V gene: TRBV5-6

CDR3 protein: CASSDPTGTGVSPLHF
J gene: TRBJ1-6
V gene: TRBV10-3

CDR3 protein: CASSQQTGTRGYTF
J gene: TRBJ1-2
V gene: TRBV6-5

CDR3 protein: CASSRGTSGNTIYF
J gene: TRBJ1-3
V gene: TRBV6-5

CDR3 protein: CASMGQARVGGELFF
J gene: TRBJ2-2
V gene: TRBV27

CDR3 protein: CASSLDGGAPHEQYF
J gene: -
V gene: TRBV7-9